A single sample is the source of the 24 T cell receptor beta chains below, sequenced in a study of Ad26.COV2.S vaccination and SARS-CoV-2 variants. Assay: immunoSEQ multiplex PCR; the TCRdb copy retains only in-frame clones and omits some. Of roughly 680,000 clones in the sample, 70% to 90% were seen once. The treatment here: around 19 received Ad26.COV2.S at low or high dose, single or two shots; 5 received placebo; per-sample allocation not given. Vaccine and placebo recipients were sampled on day 63 after the first injection. The specimen comprised peripheral blood, sampled in a trial of Ad26.COV2.S vaccine versus placebo. The receptors were sampled from a person aged 18 to 65 who received the Ad26.COV2.S COVID-19 vaccine or a placebo.

V is TRBV3-1 (or the pseudogene TRBV3-2) and J is TRBJ2-7; the D gene is possibly TRBD2 (5 bases). Trimming removed 0 bases from V and 0 bases from J, with 9 bases in between. The CDR3 length is 15 residues. Germline V gene data show CDR1 as LGHDT and CDR2 as YNNKEL (reference sequence). This chain's CDR3 is CASSQEVGASYEQYF. For the CDR3, the DNA is TGTGCCAGCAGCCAAGAGGTGGGAGCCTCCTACGAGCAGTACTTC.

V gene TRBV6-6 combines with J gene TRBJ2-7; 7 positions agree with TRBD2. This CDR3 region has 12 residues. Trimming cost V 6 bases and J 5 bases; bases outside gene matches: 4. Germline-derived CDR1 and CDR2 are MNHNY and SVGAGI (reference sequence). The CDR3 reads CASSSTSHEQYF. For the CDR3, the DNA is TGTGCCAGCAGCTCGACTAGCCACGAGCAGTACTTC.

The CDR3 DNA sequence: TGTGCCAGCAGTTTAGGATCAACCCTCCACTTT. As protein: CASSLGSTLHF. The rearrangement joins TRBV12-3 or TRBV12-4 to TRBJ1-6; D uncertain. The V and J ends lost 1 base and 14 bases respectively, with 6 bases between them. This CDR3 is built from 11 residues.

This chain joins TRBV19 and TRBJ2-5; D perhaps matches TRBD2 (6 bases). Germline lookup yields CDR1 LNHDA and CDR2 SQIVND (reference sequence). The ends were cut back, 3 bases at V and 1 base at J, with 12 bases in the middle. The CDR3 length is 15 residues. The CDR3 nucleotides are TGTGCCAGTAGTATTAGGAGGGGCCCCCAAGAGACCCAGTACTTC. Amino acids: CASSIRRGPQETQYF.

The chain links TRBV5-4 to TRBJ2-1; 11 bases match TRBD2. This CDR3 region has 15 residues. After removal of 2 bases from V and 7 bases from J, the junction contained 5 bases not matched to a gene. Germline V gene lookup returns CDR1 SGHNT and CDR2 YYREEE (reference sequence). CDR3 region: CASSFLAGGSNEQFF. CDR3 DNA sequence: TGTGCCAGCAGCTTCTTAGCGGGAGGGTCGAATGAGCAGTTCTTC.

This chain joins TRBV6-6 and TRBJ1-1; D gene ambiguous. In germline, CDR1 is MNHNY, CDR2 SVGAGI (reference sequence). V was cut by 6 bases and J by 11 bases, with 19 bases left in between. The CDR3 totals 13 residues. The CDR3: CASRYHLDPGAFF. The CDR3 DNA is TGTGCCAGCAGATATCACCTGGACCCTGGGGCTTTCTTT.

This rearrangement joins TRBV6-1 to TRBJ2-5; D is possibly TRBD1 or TRBD2 (5 bases each). This CDR3 contains 13 residues. Trimming cost V 3 bases and J 6 bases, with 11 bases left between them. Germline assignment: CDR1 MNHNS and CDR2 SASEGT. Here the CDR3 DNA reads TGTGCCAGCAGTGAGCCGGGACCAAAGACCCAGTACTTC. This codes for CASSEPGPKTQYF.

This clone was counted once. This rearrangement joins TRBV4-2 to TRBJ1-4, with a weak D call TRBD1 (5 bases). The CDR3 consists of 12 residues. CDR1 is LGHNA, CDR2 YNFKEQ, per germline. V lost 8 bases, J lost 8 bases, and 12 bases lay in between. The chain's CDR3 is CASLGGDEKLFF. DNA of the CDR3: TGTGCCAGCCTGGGGGGAGACGAAAAACTGTTTTTT.

This clone was counted only a few times. The chain is built from TRBV6-5 and TRBJ2-7, with 7 bases identical to TRBD1. Germline V gene data show CDR1 as MNHEY and CDR2 as SVGAGI. V shed 6 bases and J 0 bases; nucleotides not matched to a gene: 5. The CDR3 covers 14 residues. CDR3 DNA sequence: TGTGCCAGCAGCCGTGGACAGGACTCCTACGAGCAGTACTTC. Translation: CASSRGQDSYEQYF.

This clone was seen just once. V usage is TRBV6-5 and J usage is TRBJ2-4, with D perhaps given as TRBD1 or TRBD2 (5 bases each). The V end was cut by 4 bases, the J end by 5 bases, with 18 bases between. The CDR3 totals 16 residues. Germline CDR1 is MNHEY and CDR2 is SVGAGI. The chain's CDR3 is CASSSGSGRRENIQYF. The DNA of the CDR3 is TGTGCCAGCAGTTCCGGGTCGGGACGGCGCGAAAACATTCAGTACTTC.

A remark on this clone: The same CDR3 arises from other DNA sequences in this sample as well. The chain recombines TRBV10-3 with TRBJ1-1; the match to TRBD1 covers 7 bases. Germline assignment: CDR1 ENHRY and CDR2 SYGVKD. V shed 2 bases and J 0 bases; nucleotides not matched to a gene: 3. This CDR3 has 15 amino acids. The CDR3 sequence: CAISELQGMNTEAFF. CDR3 nucleotide sequence: TGTGCCATCAGTGAGCTACAGGGGATGAACACTGAAGCTTTCTTT.

J is TRBJ2-7 and V is TRBV6-5, with TRBD2 matching 8 bases. Germline-derived CDR1 and CDR2 are MNHEY and SVGAGI. The CDR3 length is 15 residues. V trimming: 7 bases; J trimming: 0 bases; junction bases outside the gene matches: 8. The CDR3 region is CASMLLAESSYEQYF. In DNA, the CDR3 is TGTGCCAGCATGCTACTAGCGGAAAGCTCCTACGAGCAGTACTTC.

CDR3 residues: CAISEIADGRKNIQYF. DNA of the CDR3: TGTGCCATCAGTGAAATTGCAGATGGCAGGAAAAACATTCAGTACTTC. J is TRBJ2-4 and V is TRBV10-3, with D unresolved. V shed 3 bases and J shed 4 bases, with 16 bases lying between them. CDR3 length equals 16 residues. CDR1 and CDR2 from the germline V gene are ENHRY and SYGVKD.

The DNA of the CDR3 is TGTGCCTGGAGTGGGGTTGGGAAAGACCTCAATCAGCCCCAGCATTTT. Protein sequence: CAWSGVGKDLNQPQHF. The chain recombines TRBV30 with TRBJ1-5; D uncertain. This CDR3 comprises 16 residues. CDR1 and CDR2 from the germline V gene are GTSNPN and SVGIG (reference sequence). Trimming cost V 1 base and J 3 bases, with 16 bases left between them.

A note on this clone: The same CDR3 is also encoded by other DNA sequences in this sample. V and J are TRBV5-4 and TRBJ2-5, with D hard to call. There are 14 residues in the CDR3. The V gene's germline CDR1 is SGHNT and CDR2 YYREEE (reference sequence). V gave up 2 bases and J gave up 4 bases, with 12 bases separating them. CDR3 region: CASSLDTGRETQYF. In DNA form, the CDR3 reads TGTGCCAGCAGCTTAGATACGGGCCGAGAGACCCAGTACTTC.

J is TRBJ2-2 and V is TRBV7-3, with D uncertain. V lost 3 bases and J 3 bases, leaving 11 bases between the germline ends. This CDR3 region has 15 residues. Germline lookup yields CDR1 SGHTA and CDR2 FQGTGA. CDR3 residues: CASSFQPGDTGELFF. DNA of the CDR3: TGTGCCAGCAGCTTCCAGCCCGGCGACACCGGGGAGCTGTTTTTT.

The gene calls are TRBV4-1 and TRBJ2-5; 7 bases are shared with TRBD2. Germline V gene data show CDR1 as MGHRA and CDR2 as YSYEKL. This CDR3 comprises 16 residues. V was clipped by 1 base and J by 2 bases; unmatched bases: 7. CDR3 region: CASSQGAQGGQETQYF. Here the CDR3 DNA reads TGCGCCAGCAGCCAAGGGGCTCAGGGAGGGCAAGAGACCCAGTACTTC.

The V and J genes are TRBV25-1 and TRBJ2-7; D uncertain. The V end lost 0 bases, the J end lost 5 bases, and 2 bases lay between the germline ends. This CDR3 comprises 11 residues. Germline assignment: CDR1 MGHDK and CDR2 SYGVNS. The CDR3 loop reads CASSEYHEQYF. CDR3 coding DNA: TGTGCCAGCAGTGAATACCACGAGCAGTACTTC.

The chain links TRBV9 to TRBJ1-3, with TRBD1 matching over 10 bases. Germline loops: CDR1 SGDLS, CDR2 YYNGEE. V was clipped by 4 bases and J by 6 bases; unmatched bases: 7. The CDR3 loop spans 15 amino acids. The CDR3 protein is CASSIDRGLENTIYF. In DNA, the CDR3 is TGTGCCAGCAGCATCGACAGGGGGCTAGAAAACACCATATATTTT.

This rearrangement joins TRBV7-8 to TRBJ2-7; a possible D gene is TRBD1 (6 bases). CDR1 and CDR2 (germline): SGHVS, FQNEAQ. Trimming stripped 6 bases from V and 0 bases from J, with 9 bases between. The CDR3 is made up of 13 amino acids. The CDR3 loop is CASRPDSSYEQYF. CDR3 sequence (DNA): TGTGCCAGCAGACCGGACAGCTCCTACGAGCAGTACTTC.

Only one count was recorded for this clone. The chain carries TRBV7-2 and TRBJ2-2; D is possibly TRBD2 (5 bases). Germline V gene data show CDR1 as SGHTA and CDR2 as FQGNSA. This CDR3 has 12 amino acids. V lost 7 bases to trimming and J lost 6 bases, with 9 bases between them. This chain's CDR3 is CASTPRAGELFF. The CDR3 DNA sequence: TGTGCCAGCACTCCGCGGGCCGGGGAGCTGTTTTTT.

This chain links TRBV12-5 with TRBJ2-2; maybe TRBD2 (6 bases). Per germline, CDR1 LGHNT and CDR2 FRNRAP. V was shortened by 5 bases and J by 0 bases, with 13 bases between the two germline ends. The length of the CDR3 is 16 residues. CDR3 region: CASGQTSSANTGELFF. The CDR3 bases are TGTGCTAGTGGTCAAACTAGCTCCGCGAACACCGGGGAGCTGTTTTTT.

The chain employs TRBV23-1 and TRBJ2-7; 7 bases are shared with TRBD1. TRBV23-1 is treated as an ORF (open reading frame) with a function not yet certain. V shed 6 bases, J shed 4 bases, and the junction held 12 bases outside the gene matches. This CDR3 is built from 15 residues. In nucleotides, the CDR3 is TGCGCCAGCAGGAGCAACCGGGACAGAGGTTACGAGCAGTACTTC. This codes for CASRSNRDRGYEQYF.

The chain carries TRBV19 and TRBJ2-6; TRBD1 matches 8 bases. Trimming removed 7 bases from V and 4 bases from J; junction bases left unmatched: 6. Germline CDR1 reads LNHDA; CDR2 reads SQIVND (reference sequence). This CDR3 spans 15 amino acids. DNA for the CDR3: TGTGCCAGTACCCCGACAGGGGTCGGGGCCAACGTCCTGACTTTC. Translating it yields CASTPTGVGANVLTF.